These 24 T cell receptor beta chains were all obtained from the same sample, sequenced in a study of graft-versus-host responses after intestinal transplantation (dated by TCRdb to 2020 to 2023). No antigens are known for them. The library was built by means of the immunoSEQ multiplex PCR assay. The clones in this table, taken by TCRdb from immuneACCESS, are in-frame only. Not every clone is retained; where verified, under half of the shortfall comes from an unresolved V gene, and the cause of the rest is unknown. The sample table lists 80,000 to 100,000 clones, 90% of them with a count of one. Of the sample, approximately 0.11% falls within the top ten clones. Read against the paper, the sample's time point label means: cells obtained before transplantation from donor or recipient. The sequencing used unstimulated CD4+ T cells sorted from spleen or lymph node cells, collected before intestinal transplant. These receptors all come from a human donor who received an intestinal transplant.

This rearrangement joins TRBV14 to TRBJ1-1; TRBD1 agrees at 7 bases. Germline loops: CDR1 SGHDN, CDR2 FVKESK. The CDR3 has 15 residues. J lost 4 bases, V lost 3 bases, and 8 bases had no gene match. The CDR3 DNA follows: TGTGCCAGCAGCCAGCGAGGGGGCATAAGCACTGAAGCTTTCTTT. Its translation: CASSQRGGISTEAFF.

The chain links TRBV7-9 to TRBJ2-5; no reliable D call. Deletions cut 1 base from V and 5 bases from J, with 5 bases between. The CDR3 loop spans 12 amino acids. In germline, CDR1 is SEHNR, CDR2 FQNEAQ (reference sequence). DNA for the CDR3: TGTGCCAGCAGCTTAGTAGCCGAGACCCAGTACTTC. Its protein is CASSLVAETQYF.

The chain is built from TRBV6-6 and TRBJ2-1; possibly TRBD2 for D (6 bases). The CDR3 contains 13 residues. CDR1 is MNHNY, CDR2 SVGAGI, per germline (reference sequence). Between the trimmed V and J ends, which lost 4 bases and 5 bases, there was a span of 9 bases. As DNA, the CDR3 is TGTGCCAGCAGTTCGGGACTCGACAATGAGCAGTTCTTC. Its protein product is CASSSGLDNEQFF.

The CDR3 reads CANSLERGYEQYF. In DNA, the CDR3 is TGTGCCAATTCCCTCGAGCGGGGCTACGAGCAGTACTTC. The rearrangement uses TRBV2 and TRBJ2-7; 7 bases agree with TRBD2. Trimming took 10 bases from V and 3 from J; bases not matched to a gene: 9. Germline CDR1 is SNHLY and CDR2 is FYNNEI. The CDR3 loop spans 13 amino acids.

The rearrangement links TRBV6-1 to TRBJ2-3, with TRBD2 matching 7 bases. V lost 6 bases, J lost 11 bases, and 8 bases stayed unmatched. CDR3 length equals 12 residues. Germline CDR1 and CDR2: MNHNS and SASEGT. In DNA, the CDR3 is TGTGCCAGCAGGACCCGGGACTATAAGCAGTATTTT. This translates into CASRTRDYKQYF.

The V gene is TRBV6-6, the J gene TRBJ1-5; 10 nucleotides align to TRBD1. Germline CDR1 reads MNHNY; CDR2 reads SVGAGI (reference sequence). V gave up 7 bases and J gave up 7 bases; unmatched junction bases: 4. The CDR3 length is 13 residues. The CDR3 nucleotides are TGTGCCAGCACCCCGGACAGGGGGCAGCCCCAGCATTTT. Its translation is CASTPDRGQPQHF.

As concerns this clone: In the same sample, other DNA sequences code for this CDR3. CDR3 loop: CASSRDRGVSYEQYF. CDR3 DNA sequence: TGTGCCAGCAGCCGAGACAGGGGAGTCTCCTACGAGCAGTACTTC. The genes are TRBV7-6 and TRBJ2-7, with 8 bases that match TRBD1. V lost 5 bases to trimming and J lost 0 bases; unmatched junction nucleotides: 6. This CDR3 region has 15 residues. Germline values: CDR1 SGHVS, CDR2 FNYEAQ. The whole variable domain, filled in from reference TRBV7-6 and TRBJ2-7, reads GAGVSQSPRYKVTKRGQDVALRCDPISGHVSLYWYRQALGQGPEFLTYFNYEAQQDKSGLPNDRFSAERPEGSISTLTIQRTEQRDSAMYRCASSRDRGVSYEQYFGPGTRLTVT.

The gene calls are TRBV5-1 and TRBJ2-5, with TRBD2 matching over 8 bases. This CDR3 is built from 15 residues. V lost 4 bases to trimming and J lost 5 bases; unmatched junction nucleotides: 10. Germline lookup yields CDR1 SGHRS and CDR2 YFSETQ. The chain's CDR3 is CASSPLSGGGETQYF. DNA for the CDR3: TGCGCCAGCAGCCCCTTGAGCGGGGGAGGTGAGACCCAGTACTTC.

V usage is TRBV7-5 and J usage is TRBJ2-7; the tabulated D call, TRBD1, remains unverified against the DNA. TRBV7-5 is labeled a pseudogene. CDR3 size: 16 residues. CDR3 bases: TGTGCCAGAAGCCCACCCGGACAACCGAGCTCCTACGAGCAGTACTTC. Translating it yields CARSPPGQPSSYEQYF.

This chain uses TRBV2 with TRBJ1-4, with TRBD1 as a possible D gene (5 bases). There are 13 residues in the CDR3. Trimming took off 8 bases at V and 1 base at J, with 8 bases between the two ends. CDR1 is SNHLY and CDR2 is FYNNEI in the germline V gene. CDR3 coding DNA: TGTGCCAGCCGGCAGGGAACTAATGAAAAACTGTTTTTT. Protein sequence: CASRQGTNEKLFF.

The V gene is TRBV2, the J gene TRBJ1-4, with a possible D match to TRBD1 (5 bases). V was pared by 4 bases and J by 5 bases, with 11 bases between. This CDR3 contains 14 residues. Looked up from germline, CDR1 is SNHLY and CDR2 is FYNNEI. In DNA form, the CDR3 reads TGTGCCAGCAGTGTGGGGCAGGTCAATGAAAAACTGTTTTTT. This encodes CASSVGQVNEKLFF.

This clone was picked up a small number of times. Its ends do not fully match the called genes, so a read error is possible. This rearrangement joins TRBV6-5 to TRBJ1-4; D is ambiguous. This CDR3 is built from 16 residues. Per germline, CDR1 MNHEY and CDR2 SVGAGI. CDR3: CASSYSSPGANEKLFF. The CDR3 DNA reads as TGTGCCAGCAGCTACTCAAGTCCGGGAGCCAATGAAAAACTGTTTTTT.

The rearrangement joins TRBV6-1 to TRBJ1-1, with 8 bases aligning to TRBD1. The CDR3 has 14 residues. Germline V CDR1 and CDR2: MNHNS, SASEGT. With 6 bases clipped from V and 4 bases from J, the junction kept 7 bases outside the gene matches. The CDR3 spells CASSQTGGGTEAFF. The CDR3 bases are TGTGCCAGCAGCCAAACAGGGGGGGGCACTGAAGCTTTCTTT.

The rearrangement joins TRBV11-3 to TRBJ2-1; 8 bases line up with TRBD1. In germline, CDR1 is SGHNT, CDR2 YENEEA. Unmatched junction bases numbered 1, after V lost 3 bases and J lost 6 bases. The CDR3 covers 13 residues. The CDR3 loop reads CASSLDRANEQFF. The CDR3 DNA follows: TGTGCCAGCAGCTTGGACAGGGCCAATGAGCAGTTCTTC.

The chain uses TRBV19 and TRBJ1-1, with 9 bases that match TRBD1. The CDR3 covers 14 residues. With V trimmed by 5 bases and J by 11 bases, 12 bases remained unmatched. The germline V gene encodes CDR1 LNHDA and CDR2 SQIVND (reference sequence). CDR3 nucleotide sequence: TGTGCCAGTAGTCCCACACAGGGGGCTAGAGGGGCTTTCTTT. It specifies CASSPTQGARGAFF.

The V and J genes are TRBV13 and TRBJ2-7; 8 bases match TRBD2. This CDR3 has 13 amino acids. Trimming cost V 5 bases and J 2 bases; bases outside gene matches: 2. Germline CDR1 PRHDT, CDR2 FYEKMQ (reference sequence). CDR3 in DNA: TGTGCCAGCAGCCGCGGGGGGACCTACGAGCAGTACTTC. Its protein product is CASSRGGTYEQYF.

The chain joins TRBV9 to TRBJ1-1; D is possibly TRBD1 (6 bases). The CDR3 sequence is 16 residues long. Trimming removed 3 bases at V and 4 bases at J, with 19 bases between. CDR1 is SGDLS and CDR2 is YYNGEE in the germline V gene. The CDR3 loop reads CASSAAGGVRGTEAFF. CDR3 sequence (DNA): TGTGCCAGCAGCGCCGCGGGTGGGGTCAGGGGCACTGAAGCTTTCTTT. Full variable domain (remainder filled in from reference TRBV9 and TRBJ1-1): DSGVTQTPKHLITATGQRVTLRCSPRSGDLSVYWYQQSLDQGLQFLIQYYNGEERAKGNILERFSAQQFPDLHSELNLSSLELGDSALYFCASSAAGGVRGTEAFFGQGTRLTVV.

The chain couples TRBV5-1 to TRBJ2-3; maybe TRBD1 (6 bases). CDR3 length equals 14 residues. Looked up from germline, CDR1 is SGHRS and CDR2 is YFSETQ. The V end was cut by 4 bases, the J end by 2 bases, with 11 bases between. Written as DNA, the CDR3 is TGCGCCAGCAGCCCAGGGGCCCTCACAGATACGCAGTATTTT. Protein: CASSPGALTDTQYF. The whole variable domain, filled in from reference TRBV5-1 and TRBJ2-3, reads KAGVTQTPRYLIKTRGQQVTLSCSPISGHRSVSWYQQTPGQGLQFLFEYFSETQRNKGNFPGRFSGRQFSNSRSEMNVSTLELGDSALYLCASSPGALTDTQYFGPGTRLTVL.

The rearrangement links TRBV19 to TRBJ1-2; 9 positions match TRBD1. Germline CDR1 reads LNHDA; CDR2 reads SQIVND (reference sequence). V dropped 3 bases and J dropped 2; count of bases not matched to a gene: 1. The CDR3 runs 14 residues. The CDR3 nucleotides are TGTGCCAGTAGTATGACAGGGGGGAACTATGGCTACACCTTC. Translated: CASSMTGGNYGYTF.

The count of this clone is one. J is TRBJ2-2 and V is TRBV5-1; D possibly corresponds to TRBD1 (6 bases). The CDR3 has 15 amino acids. The germline CDR1 and CDR2 sequences are SGHRS and YFSETQ. V lost 5 bases to trimming and J lost 3 bases, with 14 bases between them. This chain's CDR3 is CASSFVSGDTGELFF. CDR3 nucleotide sequence: TGCGCCAGCAGTTTTGTGTCAGGGGACACCGGGGAGCTGTTTTTT.

The rearrangement links TRBV6-1 to TRBJ2-5, with D possibly matching TRBD1 (5 bases). This CDR3 region has 13 residues. Germline loops: CDR1 MNHNS, CDR2 SASEGT. Trimming removed 7 bases from V and 3 bases from J, with 12 bases in between. The CDR3 DNA follows: TGTGCCAGCAAACGACAGAATGAAGAGACCCAGTACTTC. This codes for CASKRQNEETQYF.

This clone was seen more than once but under ten times. The V call is TRBV13, the J call TRBJ2-3, with 7 positions matching TRBD2. This CDR3 region has 12 residues. Germline V gives CDR1 PRHDT, CDR2 FYEKMQ (reference sequence). The V and J ends lost 5 bases and 7 bases, in that order; junction bases with no gene match: 3. For the CDR3, the DNA is TGTGCCAGCAGCCCCGGGGGGAATACGCAGTATTTT. Translation gives CASSPGGNTQYF.

This chain joins TRBV6-6 and TRBJ2-5; maybe TRBD2 (6 bases). This CDR3 comprises 11 residues. The germline CDR1 and CDR2 sequences are MNHNY and SVGAGI (reference sequence). Trimming removed 5 bases from V and 5 bases from J, with 6 bases in between. The CDR3 DNA reads as TGTGCCAGCAGTGGGAGGGAGACCCAGTACTTC. Translation gives CASSGRETQYF.

J is TRBJ2-5 and V is TRBV5-1; 9 bases line up with TRBD1. V dropped 4 bases and J dropped 5; count of bases not matched to a gene: 6. This CDR3 is 14 amino acids long. Germline-derived CDR1 and CDR2 are SGHRS and YFSETQ. Here the CDR3 DNA reads TGCGCCAGCAGCCCCGGGGGACAGGGTGAGACCCAGTACTTC. Translating gives CASSPGGQGETQYF.